The clone carrying this T cell receptor (beta chain) was found a few times. Its specificity is not known. The data were obtained in a study of T-cell memory formation after mild COVID-19. Study in general: Largely, TCR clusters stayed within a single donor.

TCRdb processed the 5' RACE reads anew with MiXCR; each CDR3 protein has one entry. This table has fewer than 700,000 distinct CDR3 sequences, roughly 22% appearing once. Whole-study findings and limits: Specificity for SARS-CoV-2 was not confirmed among the second-wave clones peaking on day 37. There was a balanced CD4/CD8 profile in clones contracting day 15 to 85, and later expanders leaned CD4+.

This CDR3 contains 15 residues. J gave up 5 bases and V 1 base, and 9 bases lay outside the gene matches. CDR1 and CDR2 from the germline V gene are GTSNPN and SVGIG (reference sequence). V is TRBV30 and J is TRBJ2-3, with TRBD2 identical over 7 bases. The clonotype comes from an adult woman who had mild COVID-19 (a few samples of this study predate the infection). Cell type and time point are not known. The sequenced sample consisted of PBMCs or a T cell subset sorted from them (not recorded which). The CDR3 sequence: CAWSAHSGSIDTQYF. DNA of the CDR3: TGTGCCTGGAGTGCCCATAGCGGGTCGATAGATACGCAGTATTTT.